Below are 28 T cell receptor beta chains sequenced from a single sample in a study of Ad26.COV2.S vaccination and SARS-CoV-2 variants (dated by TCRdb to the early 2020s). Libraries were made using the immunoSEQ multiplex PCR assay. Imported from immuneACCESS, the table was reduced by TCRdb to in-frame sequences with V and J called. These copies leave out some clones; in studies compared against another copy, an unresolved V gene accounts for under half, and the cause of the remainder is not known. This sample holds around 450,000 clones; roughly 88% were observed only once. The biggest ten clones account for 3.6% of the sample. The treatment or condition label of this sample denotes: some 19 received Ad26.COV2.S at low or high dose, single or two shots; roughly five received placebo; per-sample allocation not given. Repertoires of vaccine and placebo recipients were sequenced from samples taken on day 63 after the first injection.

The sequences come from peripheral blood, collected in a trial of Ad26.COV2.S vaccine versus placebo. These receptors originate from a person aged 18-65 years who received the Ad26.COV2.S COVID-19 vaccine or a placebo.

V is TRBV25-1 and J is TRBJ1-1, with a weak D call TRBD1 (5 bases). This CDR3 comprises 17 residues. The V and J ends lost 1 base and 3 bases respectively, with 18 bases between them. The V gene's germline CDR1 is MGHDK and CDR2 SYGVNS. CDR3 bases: TGTGCCAGCAGTGAATTCTACCGCCGCGTGGGGGACACTGAAGCTTTCTTT. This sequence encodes CASSEFYRRVGDTEAFF.

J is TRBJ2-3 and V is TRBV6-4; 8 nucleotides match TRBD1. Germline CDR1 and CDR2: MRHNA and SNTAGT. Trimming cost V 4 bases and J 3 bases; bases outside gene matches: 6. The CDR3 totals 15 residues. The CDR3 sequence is CASSAQGASTDTQYF. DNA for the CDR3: TGTGCCAGCAGTGCGCAGGGGGCCTCGACAGATACGCAGTATTTT.

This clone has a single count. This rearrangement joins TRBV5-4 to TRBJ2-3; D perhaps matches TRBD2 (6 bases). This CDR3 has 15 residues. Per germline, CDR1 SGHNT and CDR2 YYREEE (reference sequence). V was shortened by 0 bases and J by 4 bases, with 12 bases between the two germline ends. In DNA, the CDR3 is TGTGCCAGCAGCTTGGGGGGAACGGGGGCAGATACGCAGTATTTT. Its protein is CASSLGGTGADTQYF.

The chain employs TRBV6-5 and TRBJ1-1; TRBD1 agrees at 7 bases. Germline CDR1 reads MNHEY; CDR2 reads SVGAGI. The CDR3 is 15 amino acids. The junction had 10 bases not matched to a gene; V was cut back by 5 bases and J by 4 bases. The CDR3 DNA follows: TGTGCCAGCAGTCTCGAGGGGGCCTACGGCACTGAAGCTTTCTTT. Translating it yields CASSLEGAYGTEAFF.

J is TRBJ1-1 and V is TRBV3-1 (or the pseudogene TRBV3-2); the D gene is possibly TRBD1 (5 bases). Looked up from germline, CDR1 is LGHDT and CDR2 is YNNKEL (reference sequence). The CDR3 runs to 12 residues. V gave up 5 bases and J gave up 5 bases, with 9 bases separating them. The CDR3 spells CASSVGQTEAFF. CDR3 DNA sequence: TGTGCCAGCAGCGTAGGACAAACTGAAGCTTTCTTT.

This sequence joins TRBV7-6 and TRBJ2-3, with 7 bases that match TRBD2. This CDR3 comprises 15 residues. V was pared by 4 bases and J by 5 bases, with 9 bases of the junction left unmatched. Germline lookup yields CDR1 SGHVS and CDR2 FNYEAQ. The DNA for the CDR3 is TGTGCCAGCAGCTCGGCCAGGAGCGGGGTAGATACGCAGTATTTT. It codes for CASSSARSGVDTQYF.

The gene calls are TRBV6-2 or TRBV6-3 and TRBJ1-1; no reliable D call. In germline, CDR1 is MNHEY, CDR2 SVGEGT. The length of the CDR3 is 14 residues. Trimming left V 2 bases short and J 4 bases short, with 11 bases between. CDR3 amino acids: CASSYPSRATEAFF. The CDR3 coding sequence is TGTGCCAGCAGTTACCCCTCCCGGGCCACTGAAGCTTTCTTT.

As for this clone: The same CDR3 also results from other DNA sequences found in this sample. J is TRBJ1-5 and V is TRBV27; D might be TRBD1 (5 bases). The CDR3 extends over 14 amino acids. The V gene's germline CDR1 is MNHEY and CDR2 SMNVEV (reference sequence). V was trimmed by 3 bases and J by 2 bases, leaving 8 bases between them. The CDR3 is CASSLGGGNQPQHF. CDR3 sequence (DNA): TGTGCCAGCAGTTTGGGGGGTGGCAATCAGCCCCAGCATTTT.

CDR3 nucleotides: TGTGCCAGCAGCTTGGCCGGTCCGGGGATGGTTGAGCAGTTCTTC. This translates into CASSLAGPGMVEQFF. The V and J genes are TRBV5-4 and TRBJ2-1; weak D call: TRBD2 (5 bases). CDR1 is SGHNT, CDR2 YYREEE, per germline (reference sequence). This CDR3 is 15 amino acids long. The V gene lost 0 bases and the J gene lost 9 bases, with 16 bases spanning the gap.

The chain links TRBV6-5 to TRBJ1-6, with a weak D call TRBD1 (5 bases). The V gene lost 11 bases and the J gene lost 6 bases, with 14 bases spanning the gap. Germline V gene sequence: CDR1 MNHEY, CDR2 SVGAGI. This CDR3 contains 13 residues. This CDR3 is CAGRDLVNSPLHF. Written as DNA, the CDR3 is TGTGCCGGCCGGGACCTTGTTAATTCACCCCTCCACTTT.

For the CDR3, the DNA is TGTGCCAGCAGCTTAGCCTCCGCAGGGGATAACTATGGCTACACCTTC. It codes for CASSLASAGDNYGYTF. The rearrangement uses TRBV7-9 and TRBJ1-2, with a weak D call TRBD1 (6 bases). CDR1 is SEHNR, CDR2 FQNEAQ, per germline (reference sequence). Trimming took off 0 bases at V and 1 base at J, with 12 bases between the two ends. The CDR3 is 16 residues long.

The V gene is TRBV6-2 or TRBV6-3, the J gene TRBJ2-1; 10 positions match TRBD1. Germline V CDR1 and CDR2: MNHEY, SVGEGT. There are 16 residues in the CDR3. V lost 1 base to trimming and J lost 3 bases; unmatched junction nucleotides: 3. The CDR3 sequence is CASSYFGTGVYNEQFF. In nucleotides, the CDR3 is TGTGCCAGCAGTTACTTCGGGACAGGGGTCTACAATGAGCAGTTCTTC.

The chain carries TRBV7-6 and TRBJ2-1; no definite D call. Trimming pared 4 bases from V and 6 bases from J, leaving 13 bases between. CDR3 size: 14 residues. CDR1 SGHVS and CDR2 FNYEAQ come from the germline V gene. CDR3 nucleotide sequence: TGTGCCAGCAGCTCGCCGACCGAGCCCAATGAGCAGTTCTTC. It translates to CASSSPTEPNEQFF.

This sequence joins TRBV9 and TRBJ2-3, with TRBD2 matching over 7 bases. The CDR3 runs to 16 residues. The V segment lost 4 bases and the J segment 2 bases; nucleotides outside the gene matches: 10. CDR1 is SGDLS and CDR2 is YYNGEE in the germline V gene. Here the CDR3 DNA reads TGTGCCAGCAGCCCCCGTGGTAGCGGGCCCACAGATACGCAGTATTTT. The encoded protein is CASSPRGSGPTDTQYF.

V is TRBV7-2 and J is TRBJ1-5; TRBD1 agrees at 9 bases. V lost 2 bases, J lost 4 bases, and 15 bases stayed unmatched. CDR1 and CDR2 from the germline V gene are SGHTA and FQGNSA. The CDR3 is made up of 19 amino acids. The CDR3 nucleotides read TGTGCCAGCAGCTTACACCCCGGGACAGGGAGAAAGAGGAATCAGCCCCAGCATTTT. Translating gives CASSLHPGTGRKRNQPQHF.

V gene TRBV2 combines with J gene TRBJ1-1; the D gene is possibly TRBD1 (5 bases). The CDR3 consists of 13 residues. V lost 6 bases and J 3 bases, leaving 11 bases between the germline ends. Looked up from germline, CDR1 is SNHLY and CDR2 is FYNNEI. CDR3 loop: CASRGQSDTEAFF. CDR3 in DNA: TGTGCCAGCAGGGGGCAAAGTGACACTGAAGCTTTCTTT.

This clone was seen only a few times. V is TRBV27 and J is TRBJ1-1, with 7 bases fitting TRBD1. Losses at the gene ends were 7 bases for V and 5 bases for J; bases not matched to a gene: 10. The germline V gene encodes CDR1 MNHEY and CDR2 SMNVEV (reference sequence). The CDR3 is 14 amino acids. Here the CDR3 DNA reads TGTGCCAGCAATTCCCGGACAGGTGGGACTGAAGCTTTCTTT. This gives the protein CASNSRTGGTEAFF.

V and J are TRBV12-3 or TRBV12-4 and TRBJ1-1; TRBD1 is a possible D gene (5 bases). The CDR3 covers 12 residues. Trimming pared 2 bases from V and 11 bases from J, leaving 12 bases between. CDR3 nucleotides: TGTGCCAGCAGTTTAATCGGGGGAAAGGCTTTCTTT. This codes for CASSLIGGKAFF.

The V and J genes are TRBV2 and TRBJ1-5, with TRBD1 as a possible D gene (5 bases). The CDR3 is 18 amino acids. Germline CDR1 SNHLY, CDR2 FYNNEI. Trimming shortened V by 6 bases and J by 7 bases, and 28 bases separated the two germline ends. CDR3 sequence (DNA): TGTGCCAGCAGCGTCCTCACGTATTCGGGTTTAAGGGGCCAGCCCCAGCATTTT. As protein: CASSVLTYSGLRGQPQHF.

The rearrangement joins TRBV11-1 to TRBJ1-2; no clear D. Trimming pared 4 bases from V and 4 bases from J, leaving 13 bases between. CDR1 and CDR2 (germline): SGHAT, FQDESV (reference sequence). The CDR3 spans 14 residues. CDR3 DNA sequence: TGTGCCAGCAGCTCTTCCCATGGCCTCTATGGCTACACCTTC. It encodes CASSSSHGLYGYTF.

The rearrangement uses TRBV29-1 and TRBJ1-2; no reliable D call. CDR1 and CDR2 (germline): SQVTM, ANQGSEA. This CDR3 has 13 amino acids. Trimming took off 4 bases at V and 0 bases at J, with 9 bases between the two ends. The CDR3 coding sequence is TGCAGCGTTGTCGTGGGGTCTAACTATGGCTACACCTTC. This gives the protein CSVVVGSNYGYTF.

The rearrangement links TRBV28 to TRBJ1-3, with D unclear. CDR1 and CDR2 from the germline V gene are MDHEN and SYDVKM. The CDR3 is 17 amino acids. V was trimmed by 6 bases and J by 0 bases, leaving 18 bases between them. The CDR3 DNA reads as TGTGCCAGCAGGCCCCCGGGCTCACTTTACTCTGGAAACACCATATATTTT. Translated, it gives CASRPPGSLYSGNTIYF.

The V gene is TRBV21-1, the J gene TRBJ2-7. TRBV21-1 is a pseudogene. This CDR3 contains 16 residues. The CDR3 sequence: CASSKGKVRRLYEQYF. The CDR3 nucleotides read TGTGCCAGCAGCAAGGGGAAAGTGCGGAGACTCTACGAGCAGTACTTC.

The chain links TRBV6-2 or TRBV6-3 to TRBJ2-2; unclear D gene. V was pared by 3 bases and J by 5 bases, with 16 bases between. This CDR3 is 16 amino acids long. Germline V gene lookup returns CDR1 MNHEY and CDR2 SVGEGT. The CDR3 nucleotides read TGTGCCAGCAGTTATCTGGGCGGACGGGTGACCGGGGAGCTGTTTTTT. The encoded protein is CASSYLGGRVTGELFF.

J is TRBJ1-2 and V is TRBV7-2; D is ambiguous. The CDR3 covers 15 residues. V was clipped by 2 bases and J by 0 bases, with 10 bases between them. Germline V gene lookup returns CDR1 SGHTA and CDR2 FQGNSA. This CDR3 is CASSLMAGPNYGYTF. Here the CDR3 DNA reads TGTGCCAGCAGCTTAATGGCCGGCCCTAACTATGGCTACACCTTC. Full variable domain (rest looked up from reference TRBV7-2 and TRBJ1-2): GAGVSQSPSNKVTEKGKDVELRCDPISGHTALYWYRQSLGQGLEFLIYFQGNSAPDKSGLPSDRFSAERTGGSVSTLTIQRTQQEDSAVYLCASSLMAGPNYGYTFGSGTRLTVV.

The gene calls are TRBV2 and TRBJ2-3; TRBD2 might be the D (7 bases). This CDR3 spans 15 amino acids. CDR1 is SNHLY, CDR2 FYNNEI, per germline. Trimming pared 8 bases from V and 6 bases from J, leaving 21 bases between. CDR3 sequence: CASFPAGRTVDTQYF. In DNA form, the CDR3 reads TGTGCCAGCTTCCCAGCGGGGAGGACAGTGGATACGCAGTATTTT.

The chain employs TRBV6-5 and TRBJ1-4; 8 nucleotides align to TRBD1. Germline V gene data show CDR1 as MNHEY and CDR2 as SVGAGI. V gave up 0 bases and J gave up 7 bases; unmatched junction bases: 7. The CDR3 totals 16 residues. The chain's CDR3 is CASSYSPDREGEKLFF. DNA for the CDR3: TGTGCCAGCAGTTACTCCCCGGACAGGGAAGGTGAAAAACTGTTTTTT.

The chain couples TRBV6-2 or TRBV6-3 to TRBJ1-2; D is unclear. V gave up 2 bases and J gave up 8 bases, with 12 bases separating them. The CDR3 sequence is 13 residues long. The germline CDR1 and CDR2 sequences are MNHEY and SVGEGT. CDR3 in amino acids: CASSYGPRQGYTF. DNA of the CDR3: TGTGCCAGCAGTTACGGCCCGAGGCAGGGCTACACCTTC.